Below are 8 T cell receptor beta chains sequenced from a single sample in a study of cytomegalovirus exposure and HLA in healthy donors. This PCR relied on a set of 60 Vbeta primers and 13 Jbeta primers. Assay: immunoSEQ multiplex PCR; the TCRdb copy retains only in-frame clones and omits some. The repertoire includes 140,000 to 150,000 clones, 80% of them detected once, and 4.5% sits in the top ten. What was sequenced was PBMCs. These receptor sequences come from a man between 40 and 49 years old in good health and CMV-seronegative.

DNA of the CDR3: TGTGCCAGCAGTTACCAGGGCAGAGGCTACACCTTC. It codes for CASSYQGRGYTF. The gene calls are TRBV6-5 and TRBJ1-2, with D possibly being TRBD1 (5 bases). This CDR3 is 12 amino acids long. Trimming took off 2 bases at V and 8 bases at J, with 9 bases between the two ends. CDR1 MNHEY and CDR2 SVGAGI come from the germline V gene.

In this sample, this clone turned up once. V and J are TRBV7-9 and TRBJ1-6, with D maybe TRBD1 (5 bases). With 0 bases removed from V and 6 bases from J, the gap between germline ends came to 15 bases. Germline CDR1 reads SEHNR; CDR2 reads FQNEAQ (reference sequence). The CDR3 sequence is 17 residues long. CDR3 protein: CASSLAGGGAGNSPLHF. For the CDR3, the DNA is TGTGCCAGCAGCTTAGCGGGAGGAGGGGCTGGTAATTCACCCCTCCACTTT.

The rearrangement uses TRBV28 and TRBJ1-1; possible D gene TRBD1, 5 bases. Between the trimmed V and J ends, which lost 10 bases and 1 base, there was a span of 7 bases. The germline CDR1 and CDR2 sequences are MDHEN and SYDVKM. The CDR3 sequence is 11 residues long. CDR3 DNA: TGTGCCACCGGGGGGAACACTGAAGCTTTCTTT. Amino acids: CATGGNTEAFF. Filled out from reference TRBV28 and TRBJ1-1, the complete variable domain reads DVKVTQSSRYLVKRTGEKVFLECVQDMDHENMFWYRQDPGLGLRLIYFSYDVKMKEKGDIPEGYSVSREKKERFSLILESASTNQTSMYLCATGGNTEAFFGQGTRLTVV.

Concerning this clone itself: The sample carries other DNA sequences with the same CDR3. The V call is TRBV5-1, the J call TRBJ2-2; 10 bases map to TRBD2. Germline values: CDR1 SGHRS, CDR2 YFSETQ. V was clipped by 0 bases and J by 1 base; unmatched bases: 6. The CDR3 spans 18 residues. The CDR3 sequence: CASSLVASGGLNTGELFF. The CDR3 nucleotides are TGCGCCAGCAGCTTGGTTGCTAGCGGGGGCTTGAACACCGGGGAGCTGTTTTTT. Combining the CDR3 with reference TRBV5-1 and TRBJ2-2 gives the whole variable domain KAGVTQTPRYLIKTRGQQVTLSCSPISGHRSVSWYQQTPGQGLQFLFEYFSETQRNKGNFPGRFSGRQFSNSRSEMNVSTLELGDSALYLCASSLVASGGLNTGELFFGEGSRLTVL.

This clone was counted once. CDR3 sequence: CASTLRVAASTDTQYF. CDR3 bases: TGCGCCAGCACCCTGCGGGTAGCGGCCAGCACAGATACGCAGTATTTT. The V gene is TRBV5-1, the J gene TRBJ2-3, with D possibly being TRBD2 (6 bases). Germline assignment: CDR1 SGHRS and CDR2 YFSETQ. V was shortened by 6 bases and J by 0 bases, with 17 bases between the two germline ends. The CDR3 is made up of 16 amino acids.

This rearrangement joins TRBV5-5 to TRBJ2-7; tentative D call: TRBD1 (5 bases). This CDR3 is 14 amino acids long. Germline V gives CDR1 SGHKS, CDR2 YYEKEE (reference sequence). V lost 1 base, J lost 3 bases, and 11 bases lay in between. In nucleotides, the CDR3 is TGTGCCAGCAGCTTGTCGGACAATCGCTACGAGCAGTACTTC. Residues: CASSLSDNRYEQYF.

The CDR3 loop is CASTDPQAYEQYF. In DNA form, the CDR3 reads TGTGCCAGCACGGATCCCCAGGCCTACGAGCAGTACTTC. The chain combines TRBV6-5 with TRBJ2-7; D not certain. Germline V CDR1 and CDR2: MNHEY, SVGAGI. This CDR3 is 13 amino acids long. Trimming removed 7 bases from V and 2 bases from J, with 12 bases in between.

This clone came up once. This sequence joins TRBV19 and TRBJ2-7; D is perhaps TRBD2 (7 bases). The CDR3 sequence is 14 residues long. V was clipped by 7 bases and J by 3 bases, with 16 bases between them. Germline V gives CDR1 LNHDA, CDR2 SQIVND (reference sequence). The CDR3 bases are TGTGCCAGTACCCAAACAGGGACTAACTACGAGCAGTACTTC. Translation gives CASTQTGTNYEQYF.